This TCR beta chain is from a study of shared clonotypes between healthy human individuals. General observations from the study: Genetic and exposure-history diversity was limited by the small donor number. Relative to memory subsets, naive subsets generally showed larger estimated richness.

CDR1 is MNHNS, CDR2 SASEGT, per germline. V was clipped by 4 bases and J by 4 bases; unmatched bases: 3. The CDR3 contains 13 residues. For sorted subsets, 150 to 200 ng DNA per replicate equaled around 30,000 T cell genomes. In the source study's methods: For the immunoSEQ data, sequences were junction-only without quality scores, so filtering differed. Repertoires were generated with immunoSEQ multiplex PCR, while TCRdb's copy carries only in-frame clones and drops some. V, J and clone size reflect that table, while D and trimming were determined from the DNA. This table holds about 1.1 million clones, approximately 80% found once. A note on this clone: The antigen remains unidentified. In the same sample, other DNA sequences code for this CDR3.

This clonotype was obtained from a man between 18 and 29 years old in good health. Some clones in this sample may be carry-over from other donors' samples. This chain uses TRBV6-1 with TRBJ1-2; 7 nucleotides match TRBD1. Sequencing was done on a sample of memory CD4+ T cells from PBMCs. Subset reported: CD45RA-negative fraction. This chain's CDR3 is CASSGQGGYGYTF. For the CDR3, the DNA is TGTGCCAGCAGTGGACAGGGTGGCTATGGCTACACCTTC.